This T cell receptor (beta chain) is drawn from a study of tumor-infiltrating lymphocytes in localized non-small cell lung cancer. General observations from the study: Immunotypes IM1 and IM2 had similar TCR-derived T-cell fractions.

Sequencing used immunoSEQ multiplex PCR; TCRdb keeps in-frame clones, though not all of them. The table records some 8,400 clones, 60% to 85% of them present only once. With respect to this clone: Antigen specificity is unknown.

This sequence originates from a human donor with non-small cell lung cancer. The source material was uninvolved lung tissue not adjacent to the tumor.

The CDR3 here is CASRGQDSNQPQHF. In nucleotides, the CDR3 is TGTGCCAGCAGGGGACAGGATAGCAATCAGCCCCAGCATTTT. The genes are TRBV27 and TRBJ1-5, with 8 bases identical to TRBD1. Trimming at V came to 6 bases and at J to 0 bases, leaving 1 base not matched to a gene. CDR3 length: 14 amino acids. Germline V gene lookup returns CDR1 MNHEY and CDR2 SMNVEV (reference sequence).